The TCR beta chain described here comes from a study of cytomegalovirus exposure and HLA in healthy donors. About the research overall: There were 85 million or so unique TCRs (from HLA-typed donors) in an early data release.

Findings of the study overall: Several of the most significant clusters appeared, in a later analysis, to be linked to common viral pathogens. When a later analysis compared HLA-associated TCR beta chains with equally common others, the HLA-associated chains turned out to be more clonally expanded and to have lower generation probabilities.

For this clone: Its antigen is as yet unknown.

The PCR was carried out with 60 Vbeta primers and 13 Jbeta primers. Profiled with immunoSEQ multiplex PCR; TCRdb holds only in-frame clones, not every one. The repertoire has around 37,000 clones, around 82% of them found once; the top ten carry about 10%. V gave up 2 bases and J gave up 1 base, with 7 bases separating them. This CDR3 contains 14 residues. Germline V gene sequence: CDR1 KGHSH, CDR2 LQKENI. Sequencing was done on a sample of PBMCs. The chain carries TRBV18 and TRBJ2-3; D gene uncertain. The receptor was isolated from a woman in her late teens or twenties in good health and CMV-seropositive. The chain's CDR3 is CASSPGAGTDTQYF. The CDR3, as DNA: TGTGCCAGCTCACCAGGAGCAGGCACAGATACGCAGTATTTT.